A single sample is the source of the 3 T cell receptor beta chains below, sequenced in a study of siplizumab effects on memory and regulatory T cells. Clones were sequenced by immunoSEQ multiplex PCR, and TCRdb holds only the in-frame ones, with some missing. This sample carries approximately 46,000 clones, over 90% of them seen once, and the ten largest clones take roughly 18%. The sequenced sample was CD8+ T cells sorted from blood. The receptors come from a human donor in good health.

The chain recombines TRBV4-1 with TRBJ1-1; TRBD1 matches at 11 bases. The length of the CDR3 is 15 residues. The junction had 3 bases not matched to a gene; V was cut back by 2 bases and J by 4 bases. The V gene's germline CDR1 is MGHRA and CDR2 YSYEKL. The chain's CDR3 is CASSQQGQGVTEAFF. The DNA of the CDR3 is TGCGCCAGCAGCCAACAGGGACAGGGGGTCACTGAAGCTTTCTTT.

The V gene is TRBV11-2, the J gene TRBJ2-3; D is perhaps TRBD2 (6 bases). V dropped 3 bases and J dropped 4 bases, with 14 bases sitting between them. Germline V lookup: CDR1 SGHAT, CDR2 FQNNGV. The CDR3 has 15 amino acids. CDR3: CASSLAGASADTQYF. The CDR3 DNA reads TGTGCCAGCAGCTTGGCCGGTGCTAGCGCAGATACGCAGTATTTT.

The V gene is TRBV5-1, the J gene TRBJ2-1, with 13 bases identical to TRBD2. The CDR3 consists of 17 residues. V shed 1 base, J shed 6 bases, and the junction held 7 bases outside the gene matches. Germline V gives CDR1 SGHRS, CDR2 YFSETQ. The CDR3 region is CASSLTSGRARFNEQFF. The CDR3 coding sequence is TGCGCCAGCAGCTTGACTAGCGGGAGGGCCAGATTCAATGAGCAGTTCTTC.